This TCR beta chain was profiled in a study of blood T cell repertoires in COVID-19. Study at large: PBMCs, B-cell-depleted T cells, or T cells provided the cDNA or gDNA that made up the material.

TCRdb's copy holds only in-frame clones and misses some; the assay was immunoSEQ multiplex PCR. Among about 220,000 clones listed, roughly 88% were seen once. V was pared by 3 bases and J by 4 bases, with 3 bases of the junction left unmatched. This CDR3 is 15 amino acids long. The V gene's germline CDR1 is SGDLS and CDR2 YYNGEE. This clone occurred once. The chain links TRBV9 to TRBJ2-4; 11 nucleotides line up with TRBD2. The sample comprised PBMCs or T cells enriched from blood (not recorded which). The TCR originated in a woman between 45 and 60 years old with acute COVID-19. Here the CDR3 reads CASSAGLAGKNIQYF. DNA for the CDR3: TGTGCCAGCAGCGCAGGACTAGCGGGTAAAAACATTCAGTACTTC.